This T cell receptor beta chain is from a study of control samples from healthy donors and cancer patients. Data came from immunoSEQ multiplex PCR; TCRdb stores just in-frame clones and leaves some out. The sample has about 200,000 clones; the top ten hold under 2.5%. The source of this sequence is a woman younger than 45 in good health. What was sequenced was blood.

DNA of the CDR3: TGCGCCAGCAGCCAAGGAGTAGGAGGTGTTGGCACTGAAGCTTTCTTT. It is translated as CASSQGVGGVGTEAFF. The chain combines TRBV4-1 with TRBJ1-1, with unresolved D. This CDR3 is built from 16 residues. Trimming pared 1 base from V and 4 bases from J, leaving 16 bases between. The germline V gene encodes CDR1 MGHRA and CDR2 YSYEKL.